This T cell receptor (beta chain) was obtained from a study of T-cell reconstitution after alpha-beta-depleted transplantation in children. Study-level points and caveats: There were reportedly several hundred expanded graft clones from which alpha-beta T cells came about two months after transplant. Once a year had passed after transplant, T-cell counts and diversity came mostly from newly produced T cells. Some patients showed high day-60 TCRbeta diversity, which derived from surviving recipient T cells and thymic progenitors.

With respect to this clonotype: As yet, its antigen is unknown.

The CDR3 has 16 residues. The V and J ends lost 5 bases and 2 bases, in that order; junction bases with no gene match: 7. Molecular barcoding with unique molecular identifiers was used for the TCRbeta library. TCRdb reanalysed the PCR reads using MiXCR and keeps one entry per CDR3 protein. The sample includes 70,000 to 95,000 distinct CDR3 sequences, about 16% of them seen just once. The receptor comes from a male patient between 2 and 15 years old who had a stem cell transplant for acute lymphoblastic leukemia, so the T cells may come from the graft donor. The sequenced sample was PBMCs, mostly from graft donor cells, obtained 180 days after TCRalphabeta/CD19-depleted stem cell transplant. The chain carries TRBV12-3 or TRBV12-4 and TRBJ1-1; 11 positions agree with TRBD1. CDR3 nucleotide sequence: TGTGCCAGCAGTACGGGGACAGGGGGACTAAACACTGAAGCTTTCTTT. Translation: CASSTGTGGLNTEAFF.